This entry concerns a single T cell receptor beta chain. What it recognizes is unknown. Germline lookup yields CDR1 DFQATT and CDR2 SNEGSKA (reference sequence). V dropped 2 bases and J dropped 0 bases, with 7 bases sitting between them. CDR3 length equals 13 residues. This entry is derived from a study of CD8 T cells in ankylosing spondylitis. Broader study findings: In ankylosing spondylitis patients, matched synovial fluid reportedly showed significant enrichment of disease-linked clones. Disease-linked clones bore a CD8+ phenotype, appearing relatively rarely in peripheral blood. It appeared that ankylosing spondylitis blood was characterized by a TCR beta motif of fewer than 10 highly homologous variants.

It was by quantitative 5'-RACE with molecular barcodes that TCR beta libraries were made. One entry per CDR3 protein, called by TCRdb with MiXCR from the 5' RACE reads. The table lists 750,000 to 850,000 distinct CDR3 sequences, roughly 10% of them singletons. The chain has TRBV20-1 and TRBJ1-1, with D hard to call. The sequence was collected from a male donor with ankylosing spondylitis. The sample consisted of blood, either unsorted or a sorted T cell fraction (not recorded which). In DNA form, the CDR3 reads TGCAGTGCTAGACGGAGCGTGAACACTGAAGCTTTCTTT. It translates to CSARRSVNTEAFF.